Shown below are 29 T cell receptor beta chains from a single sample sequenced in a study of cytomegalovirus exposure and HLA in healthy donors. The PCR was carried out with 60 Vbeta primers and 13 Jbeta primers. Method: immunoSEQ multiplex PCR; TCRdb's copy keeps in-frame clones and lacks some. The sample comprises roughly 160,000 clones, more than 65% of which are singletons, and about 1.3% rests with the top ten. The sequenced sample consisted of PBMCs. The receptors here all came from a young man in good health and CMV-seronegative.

CDR3: CATTPAGHEQYF. CDR3 nucleotide sequence: TGTGCCACCACGCCGGCGGGCCACGAGCAGTACTTC. The chain recombines TRBV10-3 with TRBJ2-7; D perhaps matches TRBD2 (5 bases). V was cut by 10 bases and J by 5 bases, with 15 bases left in between. Germline CDR1 is ENHRY and CDR2 is SYGVKD. The CDR3 spans 12 residues.

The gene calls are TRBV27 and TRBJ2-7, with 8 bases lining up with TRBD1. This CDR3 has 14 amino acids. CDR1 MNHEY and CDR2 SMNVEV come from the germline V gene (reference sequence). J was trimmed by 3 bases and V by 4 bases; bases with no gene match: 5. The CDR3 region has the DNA TGTGCCAGCAGTTCCGGACAGGGCCTCTACGAGCAGTACTTC. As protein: CASSSGQGLYEQYF.

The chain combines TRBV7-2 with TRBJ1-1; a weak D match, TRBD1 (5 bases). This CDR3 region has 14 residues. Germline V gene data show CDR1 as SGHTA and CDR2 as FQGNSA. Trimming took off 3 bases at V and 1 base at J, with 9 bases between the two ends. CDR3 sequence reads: CASSFGHQNTEAFF. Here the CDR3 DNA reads TGTGCCAGCAGCTTCGGACACCAGAACACTGAAGCTTTCTTT.

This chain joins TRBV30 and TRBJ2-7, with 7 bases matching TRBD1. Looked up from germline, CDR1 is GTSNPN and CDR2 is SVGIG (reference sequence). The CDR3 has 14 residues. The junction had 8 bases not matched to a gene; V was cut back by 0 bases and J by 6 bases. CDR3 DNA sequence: TGTGCCTGGAGTGTAGGGGGCAAGGGTCTCGAGCAGTACTTC. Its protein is CAWSVGGKGLEQYF.

This CDR3 reads CASSHPSGSYEQYF. As DNA, the CDR3 is TGCGCCAGCAGCCACCCTAGCGGCTCCTACGAGCAGTACTTC. The chain links TRBV4-1 to TRBJ2-7; 7 bases agree with TRBD2. CDR1 and CDR2 from the germline V gene are MGHRA and YSYEKL. Trimming took 3 bases from V and 0 from J; bases not matched to a gene: 2. This CDR3 comprises 14 residues.

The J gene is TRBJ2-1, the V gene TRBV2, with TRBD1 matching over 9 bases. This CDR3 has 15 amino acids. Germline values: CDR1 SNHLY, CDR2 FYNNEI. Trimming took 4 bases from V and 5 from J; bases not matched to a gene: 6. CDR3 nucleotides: TGTGCCAGCAGTGTGAACAGGGGGCCGAACAATGAGCAGTTCTTC. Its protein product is CASSVNRGPNNEQFF.

CDR3 DNA sequence: TGCGCCAGCAGCGTGACAGATATCCAGTTCTTC. This translates into CASSVTDIQFF. The chain joins TRBV5-1 to TRBJ2-1, with a weak D call TRBD1 (5 bases). V was trimmed by 4 bases and J by 13 bases, leaving 12 bases between them. In germline, CDR1 is SGHRS, CDR2 YFSETQ. CDR3 length: 11 residues.

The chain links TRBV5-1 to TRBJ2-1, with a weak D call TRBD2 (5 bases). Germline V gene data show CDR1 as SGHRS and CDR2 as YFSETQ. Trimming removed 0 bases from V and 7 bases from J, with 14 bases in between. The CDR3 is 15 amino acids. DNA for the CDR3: TGCGCCAGCAGCTTGGACGCGGGTGGGTGGAATGAGCAGTTCTTC. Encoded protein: CASSLDAGGWNEQFF.

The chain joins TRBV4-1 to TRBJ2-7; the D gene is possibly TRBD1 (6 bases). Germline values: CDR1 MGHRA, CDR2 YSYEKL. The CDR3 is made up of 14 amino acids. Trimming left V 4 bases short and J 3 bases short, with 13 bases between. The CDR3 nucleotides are TGCGCCAGCAGCCCTACGGACAGTTTCTACGAGCAGTACTTC. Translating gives CASSPTDSFYEQYF.

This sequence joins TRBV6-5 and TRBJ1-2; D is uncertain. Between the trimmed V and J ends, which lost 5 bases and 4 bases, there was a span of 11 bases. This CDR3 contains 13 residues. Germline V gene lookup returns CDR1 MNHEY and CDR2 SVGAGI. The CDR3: CASSGSGVYGYTF. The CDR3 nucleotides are TGTGCCAGCAGTGGCAGCGGGGTCTATGGCTACACCTTC.

CDR3 bases: TGTGCCAGCAGCACGCCCCCGTCATCCGGGTATGGGGCCAACGTCCTGACTTTC. Its translation is CASSTPPSSGYGANVLTF. The chain links TRBV7-8 to TRBJ2-6, with unresolved D. V shed 5 bases and J shed 3 bases, with 20 bases lying between them. The CDR3 consists of 18 residues. CDR1 and CDR2 (germline): SGHVS, FQNEAQ.

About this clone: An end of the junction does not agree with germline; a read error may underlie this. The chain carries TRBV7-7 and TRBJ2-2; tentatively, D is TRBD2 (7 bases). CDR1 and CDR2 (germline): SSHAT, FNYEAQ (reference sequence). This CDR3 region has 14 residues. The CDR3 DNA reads TGTGCTAGCAGCTTGGGGGGGGGCGACGGGGAGCTGTTTTTT. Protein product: CASSLGGGDGELFF.

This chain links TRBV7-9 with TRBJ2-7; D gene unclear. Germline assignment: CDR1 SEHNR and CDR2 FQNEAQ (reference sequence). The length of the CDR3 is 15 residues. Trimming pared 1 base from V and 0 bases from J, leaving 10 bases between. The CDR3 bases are TGTGCCAGCAGCTTAGACCTTGGCCCCTCCTACGAGCAGTACTTC. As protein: CASSLDLGPSYEQYF.

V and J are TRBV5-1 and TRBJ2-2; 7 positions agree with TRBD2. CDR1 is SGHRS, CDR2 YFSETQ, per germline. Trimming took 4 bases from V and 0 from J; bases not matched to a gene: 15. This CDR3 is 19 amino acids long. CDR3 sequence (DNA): TGCGCCAGCAGCCTAATGGGTAGCGGGCCGTATCCGAACACCGGGGAGCTGTTTTTT. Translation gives CASSLMGSGPYPNTGELFF.

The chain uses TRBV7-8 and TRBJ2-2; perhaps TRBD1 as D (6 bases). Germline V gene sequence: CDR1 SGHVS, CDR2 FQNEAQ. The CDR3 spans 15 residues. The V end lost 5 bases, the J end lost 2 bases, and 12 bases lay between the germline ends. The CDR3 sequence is CASSPRTANTGELFF. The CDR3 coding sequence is TGTGCCAGCAGCCCTCGGACAGCAAACACCGGGGAGCTGTTTTTT.

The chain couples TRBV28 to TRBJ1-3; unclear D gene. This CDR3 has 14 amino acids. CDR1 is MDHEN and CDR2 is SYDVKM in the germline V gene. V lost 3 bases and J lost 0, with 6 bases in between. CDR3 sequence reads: CASSFGDSGNTIYF. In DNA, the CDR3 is TGTGCCAGCAGTTTCGGGGACTCTGGAAACACCATATATTTT.

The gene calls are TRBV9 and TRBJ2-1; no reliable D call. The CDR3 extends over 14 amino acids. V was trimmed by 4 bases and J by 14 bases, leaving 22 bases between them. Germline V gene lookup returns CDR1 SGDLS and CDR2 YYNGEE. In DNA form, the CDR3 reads TGTGCCAGCAGCCCAAGCCCTCCCGGTGCCGCTAAGTTCTTC. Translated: CASSPSPPGAAKFF.

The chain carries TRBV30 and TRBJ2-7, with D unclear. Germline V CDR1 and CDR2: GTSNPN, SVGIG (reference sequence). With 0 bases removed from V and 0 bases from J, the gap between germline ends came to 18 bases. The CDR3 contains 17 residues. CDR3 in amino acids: CAWSVPRTQTFSYEQYF. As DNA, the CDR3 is TGTGCCTGGAGTGTGCCCAGAACCCAAACCTTCTCCTACGAGCAGTACTTC.

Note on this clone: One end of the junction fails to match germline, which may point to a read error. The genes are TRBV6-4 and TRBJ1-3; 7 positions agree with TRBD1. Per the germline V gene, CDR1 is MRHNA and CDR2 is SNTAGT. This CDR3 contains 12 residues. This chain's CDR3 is CLQGSSGNTIYF. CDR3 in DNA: TGCTTACAGGGGTCCTCTGGAAACACCATATATTTT.

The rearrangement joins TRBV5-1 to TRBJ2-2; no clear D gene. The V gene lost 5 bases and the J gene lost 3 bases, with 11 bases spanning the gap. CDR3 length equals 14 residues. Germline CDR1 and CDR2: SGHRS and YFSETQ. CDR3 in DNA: TGCGCCAGCAGTTCGGTCCCGGACACCGGGGAGCTGTTTTTT. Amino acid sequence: CASSSVPDTGELFF.

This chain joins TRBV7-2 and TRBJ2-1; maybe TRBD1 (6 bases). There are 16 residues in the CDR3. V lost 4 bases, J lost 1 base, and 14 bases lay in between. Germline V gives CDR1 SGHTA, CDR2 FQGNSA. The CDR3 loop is CASSYRQAGSYNEQFF. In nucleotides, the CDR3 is TGTGCCAGCAGCTATAGACAGGCCGGATCCTACAATGAGCAGTTCTTC.

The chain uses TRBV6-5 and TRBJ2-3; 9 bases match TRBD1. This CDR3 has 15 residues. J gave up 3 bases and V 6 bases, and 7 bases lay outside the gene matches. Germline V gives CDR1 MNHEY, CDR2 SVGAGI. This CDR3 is CASRITGGGTDTQYF. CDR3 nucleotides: TGTGCCAGCAGGATTACAGGGGGCGGGACAGATACGCAGTATTTT.

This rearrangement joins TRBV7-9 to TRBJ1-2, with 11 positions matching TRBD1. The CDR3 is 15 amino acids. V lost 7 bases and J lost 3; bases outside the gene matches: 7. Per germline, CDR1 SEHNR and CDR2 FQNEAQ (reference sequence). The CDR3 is CASTAPGQGDYGYTF. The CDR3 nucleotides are TGTGCCAGCACCGCACCGGGACAGGGGGACTATGGCTACACCTTC.

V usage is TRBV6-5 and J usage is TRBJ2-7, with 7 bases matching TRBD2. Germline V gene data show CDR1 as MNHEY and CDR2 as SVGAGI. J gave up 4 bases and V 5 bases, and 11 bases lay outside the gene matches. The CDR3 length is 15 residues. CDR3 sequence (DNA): TGTGCCAGCAGTAGAGAGTCGGGGAGGGCGTACGAGCAGTACTTC. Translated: CASSRESGRAYEQYF.

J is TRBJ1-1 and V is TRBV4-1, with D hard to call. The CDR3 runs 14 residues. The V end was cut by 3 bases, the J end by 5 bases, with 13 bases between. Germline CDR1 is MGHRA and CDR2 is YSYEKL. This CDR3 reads CASSHPPGFTEAFF. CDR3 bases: TGCGCCAGCAGCCACCCACCGGGTTTTACTGAAGCTTTCTTT.

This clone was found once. The DNA of the CDR3 is TGCAGCGTTGAAGTCCTGACTAGCGGCAACTACAATGAGCAGTTCTTC. Residues: CSVEVLTSGNYNEQFF. The V call is TRBV29-1, the J call TRBJ2-1; 9 bases are a match to TRBD2. In germline, CDR1 is SQVTM, CDR2 ANQGSEA. V lost 1 base, J lost 3 bases, and 7 bases stayed unmatched. The CDR3 sequence is 16 residues long.

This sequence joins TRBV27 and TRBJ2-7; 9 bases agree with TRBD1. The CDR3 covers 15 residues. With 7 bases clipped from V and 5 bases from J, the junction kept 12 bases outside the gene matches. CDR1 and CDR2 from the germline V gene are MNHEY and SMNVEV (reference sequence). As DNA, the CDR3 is TGTGCCAGCAACGACCCCGGGACAGGGTACCACGAGCAGTACTTC. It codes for CASNDPGTGYHEQYF.

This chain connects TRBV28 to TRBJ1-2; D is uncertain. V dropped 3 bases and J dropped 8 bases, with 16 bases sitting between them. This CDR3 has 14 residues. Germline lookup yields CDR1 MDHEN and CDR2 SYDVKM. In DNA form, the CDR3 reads TGTGCCAGCAGTTTCATCGGGTCTAAGTTCGGCTACACCTTC. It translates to CASSFIGSKFGYTF.

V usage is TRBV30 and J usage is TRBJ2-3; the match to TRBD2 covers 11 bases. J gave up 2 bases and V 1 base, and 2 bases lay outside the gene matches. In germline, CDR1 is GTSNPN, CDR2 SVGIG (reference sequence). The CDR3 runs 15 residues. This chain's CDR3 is CAWSGLAGITDTQYF. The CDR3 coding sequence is TGTGCCTGGAGTGGACTAGCGGGGATCACAGATACGCAGTATTTT.